The clone carrying this T cell receptor beta chain was picked up a small number of times. TCRdb called the RACE reads again in MiXCR, with one record for every CDR3 protein. The sample includes roughly 40,000 distinct CDR3 sequences, about 10% seen only once; the top ten take about 5.9%. The record originates from a study of human T cells and chemical hapten exposure. Study background: Reading of the patch tests, which applied 0.01% DPC to the upper back, occurred at 6 days. Small discrepancies in pooled library volume mainly accounted for the varying TCR yields per sample.

The ends were cut back, 4 bases at V and 3 bases at J, with 5 bases in the middle. Germline CDR1 KGHSH, CDR2 LQKENI. The CDR3 length is 12 residues. The sample's time point: pre-sensitization, week 0. Treatment indicated: therapeutic diphenylcyclopropenone sensitization with weekly scalp DPC. The template was total RNA from unfractionated whole blood. This TCR was sampled from a man younger than 45 with alopecia areata. Some clones in this sample may be carry-over from other donors' samples. V gene TRBV18 combines with J gene TRBJ2-3; D is undetermined. The sample in question was whole blood, obtained in connection with sensitization to the hapten diphenylcyclopropenone (DPC). CDR3 in amino acids: CASSRATDTQYF. CDR3 sequence (DNA): TGTGCCAGCTCACGGGCTACAGATACGCAGTATTTT.